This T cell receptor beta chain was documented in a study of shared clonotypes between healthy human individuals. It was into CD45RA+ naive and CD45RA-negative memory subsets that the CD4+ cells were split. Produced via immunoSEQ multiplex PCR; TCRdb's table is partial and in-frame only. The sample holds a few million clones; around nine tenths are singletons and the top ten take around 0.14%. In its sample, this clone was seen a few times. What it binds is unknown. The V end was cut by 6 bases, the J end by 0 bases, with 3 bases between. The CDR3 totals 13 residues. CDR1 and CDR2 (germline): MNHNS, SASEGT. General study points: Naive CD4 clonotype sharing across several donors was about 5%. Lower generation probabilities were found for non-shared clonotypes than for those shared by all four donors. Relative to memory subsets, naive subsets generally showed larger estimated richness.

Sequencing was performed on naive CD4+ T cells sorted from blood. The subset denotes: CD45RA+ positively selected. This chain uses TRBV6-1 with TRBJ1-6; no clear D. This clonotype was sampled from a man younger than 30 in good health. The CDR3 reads CASRSSYNSPLHF. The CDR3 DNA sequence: TGTGCCAGCAGGAGCTCCTATAATTCACCCCTCCACTTT.